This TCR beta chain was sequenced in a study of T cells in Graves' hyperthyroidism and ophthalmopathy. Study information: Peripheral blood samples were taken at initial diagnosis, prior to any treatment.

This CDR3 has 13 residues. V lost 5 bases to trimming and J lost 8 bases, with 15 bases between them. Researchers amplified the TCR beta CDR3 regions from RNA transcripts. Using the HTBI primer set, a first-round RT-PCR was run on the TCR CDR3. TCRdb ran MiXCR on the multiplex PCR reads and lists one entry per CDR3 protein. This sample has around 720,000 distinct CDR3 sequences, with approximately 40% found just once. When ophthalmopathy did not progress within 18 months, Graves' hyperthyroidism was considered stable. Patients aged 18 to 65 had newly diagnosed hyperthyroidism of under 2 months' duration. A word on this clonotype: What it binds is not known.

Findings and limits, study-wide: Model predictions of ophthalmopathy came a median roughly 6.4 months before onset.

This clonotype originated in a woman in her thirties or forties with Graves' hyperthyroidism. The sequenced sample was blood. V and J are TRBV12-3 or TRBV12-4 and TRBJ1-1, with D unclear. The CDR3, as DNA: TGTGCCAGCAGTCCCAACGAAGCCCGGGAAGCTTTCTTT. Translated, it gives CASSPNEAREAFF.